Listed below are T cell receptor beta chains from one sample, sequenced in a study of human T cells and chemical hapten exposure. From the 5' RACE reads, TCRdb called clonotypes with MiXCR, one entry per CDR3 protein. In the table there are approximately 110,000 distinct CDR3 sequences, approximately 20% of which are singletons. All receptors come from a human donor in good health. Both conserved end residues are part of each CDR3. Fields, in order: D gene, V gene, clone size, J gene, CDR3 length, CDR3 protein, CDR3 DNA. A D gene is named only where the DNA matches it firmly. A clone size is listed for some rows: how often the clone was seen (once, few, many), or a class if it is expanded.

d_call: TRBD1
v_call: TRBV28
clone_size: NA
j_call: TRBJ2-1
cdr3_length: 16
cdr3_aa: CASSLLDRGSYNEQFF
cdr3_nt: TGTGCCAGCAGTCTCCTCGACAGGGGGTCCTACAATGAGCAGTTCTTC

d_call: TRBD2
v_call: TRBV18
clone_size: many
j_call: TRBJ2-5
cdr3_length: 19
cdr3_aa: CASSPRISGSWGWEETQYF
cdr3_nt: TGTGCCAGCTCACCACGGATCAGCGGGAGTTGGGGATGGGAGGAGACCCAGTACTTC

d_call: NA
v_call: TRBV6-5
clone_size: few
j_call: TRBJ2-3
cdr3_length: 10
cdr3_aa: CASKYETEYF
cdr3_nt: TGTGCCAGCAAATACGAAACAGAGTATTTT

d_call: NA
v_call: TRBV30
clone_size: NA
j_call: TRBJ1-1
cdr3_length: 8
cdr3_aa: CAWAEAFF
cdr3_nt: TGTGCCTGGGCTGAAGCTTTCTTT

d_call: TRBD1
v_call: TRBV6-5
clone_size: few
j_call: TRBJ1-5
cdr3_length: 13
cdr3_aa: CASSPNRGQPQHF
cdr3_nt: TGTGCCAGCAGCCCAAACAGGGGGCAGCCCCAGCATTTT

d_call: NA
v_call: TRBV6-5
clone_size: few
j_call: TRBJ1-1
cdr3_length: 18
cdr3_aa: CASSLPTRAGSYTTEAFF
cdr3_nt: TGTGCCAGCAGTTTGCCCACCCGGGCAGGCAGTTATACCACTGAAGCTTTCTTT

d_call: NA
v_call: TRBV27
clone_size: few
j_call: TRBJ2-4
cdr3_length: 19
cdr3_aa: CASTEPKGRIELAKNIQYF
cdr3_nt: TGTGCCAGCACCGAGCCCAAGGGCAGGATTGAACTAGCCAAAAACATTCAGTACTTC

d_call: NA
v_call: TRBV11-1
clone_size: NA
j_call: TRBJ1-6
cdr3_length: 12
cdr3_aa: CASSLVVGSLHF
cdr3_nt: TGTGCCAGCAGCTTAGTAGTTGGTTCGCTCCACTTT

d_call: NA
v_call: TRBV27
clone_size: few
j_call: TRBJ2-1
cdr3_length: 15
cdr3_aa: CASRKGSSSYNEQFF
cdr3_nt: TGTGCCAGCAGGAAGGGGTCCAGCTCCTACAATGAGCAGTTCTTC

d_call: TRBD1
v_call: TRBV9
clone_size: NA
j_call: TRBJ2-7
cdr3_length: 16
cdr3_aa: CASSPRTGQGIYEQYF
cdr3_nt: TGTGCCAGCAGCCCCCGTACGGGACAGGGGATCTACGAGCAGTACTTC

d_call: TRBD2
v_call: TRBV12-3/TRBV12-4
clone_size: few
j_call: TRBJ2-3
cdr3_length: 16
cdr3_aa: CASSLSASGIADTQYF
cdr3_nt: TGTGCCAGCAGTTTAAGTGCTAGCGGGATTGCAGATACGCAGTATTTT

d_call: NA
v_call: TRBV20-1
clone_size: NA
j_call: TRBJ2-7
cdr3_length: 15
cdr3_aa: CSARDSAGPNYEQYF
cdr3_nt: TGCAGTGCTAGAGATTCGGCAGGGCCTAACTACGAGCAGTACTTC

d_call: TRBD2
v_call: TRBV7-8
clone_size: few
j_call: TRBJ2-3
cdr3_length: 16
cdr3_aa: CASSPRRAGESDTQYF
cdr3_nt: TGTGCCAGCAGCCCGCGACGAGCGGGAGAGTCAGATACGCAGTATTTT

d_call: NA
v_call: TRBV29-1
clone_size: NA
j_call: TRBJ1-4
cdr3_length: 10
cdr3_aa: CSCGGENPSF
cdr3_nt: TGCAGCTGCGGGGGGGAAAATCCCAGTTTT

d_call: NA
v_call: TRBV28
clone_size: NA
j_call: TRBJ1-1
cdr3_length: 14
cdr3_aa: CASSLLAGKTEAFF
cdr3_nt: TGTGCCAGCAGTTTATTGGCCGGGAAAACTGAAGCTTTCTTT

d_call: NA
v_call: TRBV9
clone_size: few
j_call: TRBJ1-2
cdr3_length: 14
cdr3_aa: CASSVTESNYGYTF
cdr3_nt: TGTGCCAGCAGCGTAACAGAGTCTAACTATGGCTACACCTTC

d_call: NA
v_call: TRBV11-2
clone_size: NA
j_call: TRBJ2-7
cdr3_length: 14
cdr3_aa: CASSSGPQAYEQYF
cdr3_nt: TGTGCCAGCAGCTCAGGGCCACAAGCCTACGAGCAGTACTTC

d_call: NA
v_call: TRBV19
clone_size: once
j_call: TRBJ2-1
cdr3_length: 15
cdr3_aa: CASSADSSSYNEQFF
cdr3_nt: TGTGCCAGTAGTGCAGACTCGAGCTCCTACAATGAGCAGTTCTTC

d_call: NA
v_call: TRBV5-1
clone_size: few
j_call: TRBJ2-3
cdr3_length: 17
cdr3_aa: CASSLPPHSGSPDTQYF
cdr3_nt: TGCGCCAGCAGCTTGCCGCCCCATAGTGGGAGCCCAGATACGCAGTATTTT

d_call: NA
v_call: TRBV7-9
clone_size: few
j_call: TRBJ1-2
cdr3_length: 15
cdr3_aa: CASSSSGAINYGYTF
cdr3_nt: TGTGCCAGCAGCTCCTCTGGAGCAATTAACTATGGCTACACCTTC

d_call: TRBD1
v_call: TRBV30
clone_size: NA
j_call: TRBJ1-1
cdr3_length: 12
cdr3_aa: CAQSRQGSEAFF
cdr3_nt: TGTGCCCAATCTCGACAGGGATCTGAAGCTTTCTTT

d_call: NA
v_call: TRBV24-1
clone_size: few
j_call: TRBJ1-5
cdr3_length: 13
cdr3_aa: CATSARAGQPQHF
cdr3_nt: TGTGCCACCAGTGCCAGGGCGGGCCAGCCCCAGCATTTT

d_call: TRBD2
v_call: TRBV28
clone_size: NA
j_call: TRBJ2-7
cdr3_length: 15
cdr3_aa: CASSPGLAASYEQYF
cdr3_nt: TGTGCCAGCAGTCCCGGACTAGCGGCGAGCTACGAGCAGTACTTC

d_call: NA
v_call: TRBV4-2
clone_size: NA
j_call: TRBJ2-1
cdr3_length: 14
cdr3_aa: CASPGASYHNEQFF
cdr3_nt: TGTGCCAGCCCCGGAGCTAGCTACCACAATGAGCAGTTCTTC

d_call: TRBD2
v_call: TRBV3-1
clone_size: few
j_call: TRBJ2-1
cdr3_length: 15
cdr3_aa: CASSFLAGTYNEQFF
cdr3_nt: TGTGCCAGCAGCTTCCTAGCGGGAACCTACAATGAGCAGTTCTTC

d_call: TRBD2
v_call: TRBV20-1
clone_size: few
j_call: TRBJ2-3
cdr3_length: 17
cdr3_aa: CSASPFQREGPTDTQYF
cdr3_nt: TGCAGTGCTAGCCCTTTTCAGCGGGAGGGCCCCACAGATACGCAGTATTTT

d_call: NA
v_call: TRBV11-1
clone_size: few
j_call: TRBJ2-7
cdr3_length: 15
cdr3_aa: CASSPTGNPPYEQYF
cdr3_nt: TGTGCCAGCAGCCCTACCGGGAATCCTCCCTACGAGCAGTACTTC

d_call: TRBD1
v_call: TRBV28
clone_size: NA
j_call: TRBJ2-1
cdr3_length: 16
cdr3_aa: CASSFPDRGTDNEQFF
cdr3_nt: TGTGCCAGCAGTTTCCCCGACAGGGGTACGGACAATGAGCAGTTCTTC

d_call: NA
v_call: TRBV6-5
clone_size: NA
j_call: TRBJ2-1
cdr3_length: 12
cdr3_aa: CASSRDWNEQFF
cdr3_nt: TGTGCCAGCAGTCGGGACTGGAATGAGCAGTTCTTC

d_call: TRBD1
v_call: TRBV28
clone_size: NA
j_call: TRBJ1-1
cdr3_length: 11
cdr3_aa: CASRYRGEAFF
cdr3_nt: TGTGCCAGCAGATACAGGGGTGAAGCTTTCTTT

d_call: NA
v_call: TRBV5-1
clone_size: many
j_call: TRBJ1-1
cdr3_length: 15
cdr3_aa: CASSRPGPEGVEAFF
cdr3_nt: TGCGCCAGCAGCCGCCCAGGGCCGGAGGGGGTTGAAGCTTTCTTT

d_call: TRBD2
v_call: TRBV7-3
clone_size: few
j_call: TRBJ2-5
cdr3_length: 15
cdr3_aa: CASSLMRGTQETQYF
cdr3_nt: TGTGCCAGCAGCTTAATGCGGGGGACCCAAGAGACCCAGTACTTC

d_call: NA
v_call: TRBV11-2
clone_size: NA
j_call: TRBJ2-3
cdr3_length: 14
cdr3_aa: CASSSQLSTDTQYF
cdr3_nt: TGTGCCAGCAGCTCTCAGCTTAGCACAGATACGCAGTATTTT

d_call: TRBD1
v_call: TRBV12-3/TRBV12-4
clone_size: NA
j_call: TRBJ1-5
cdr3_length: 15
cdr3_aa: CASTPTGGSNQPQHF
cdr3_nt: TGTGCCAGCACCCCGACAGGGGGGTCCAATCAGCCCCAGCATTTT

d_call: NA
v_call: TRBV12-3/TRBV12-4
clone_size: NA
j_call: TRBJ2-1
cdr3_length: 14
cdr3_aa: CASSLRGTYNEQFF
cdr3_nt: TGTGCCAGCAGTTTAAGGGGGACCTACAATGAGCAGTTCTTC

d_call: NA
v_call: TRBV7-3
clone_size: many
j_call: TRBJ2-7
cdr3_length: 13
cdr3_aa: CASSSTTLERKYF
cdr3_nt: TGTGCCAGCAGCTCCACTACACTAGAACGAAAGTACTTC

d_call: TRBD1
v_call: TRBV6-5
clone_size: many
j_call: TRBJ1-2
cdr3_length: 15
cdr3_aa: CASSFTGGRAYGYTF
cdr3_nt: TGTGCCAGCAGTTTTACAGGGGGCCGCGCGTATGGCTACACCTTC

d_call: TRBD2
v_call: TRBV25-1
clone_size: NA
j_call: TRBJ2-7
cdr3_length: 11
cdr3_aa: CASRGGAEQYF
cdr3_nt: TGTGCCAGCAGGGGAGGGGCGGAGCAGTACTTC

d_call: NA
v_call: TRBV20-1
clone_size: few
j_call: TRBJ1-5
cdr3_length: 12
cdr3_aa: CSVRQTNQPQHF
cdr3_nt: TGCAGTGTCAGGCAGACGAATCAGCCCCAGCATTTT

d_call: NA
v_call: TRBV7-6
clone_size: NA
j_call: TRBJ1-1
cdr3_length: 16
cdr3_aa: CASSSTGINMNTEAFF
cdr3_nt: TGTGCCAGCAGCTCCACAGGGATTAACATGAACACTGAAGCTTTCTTT

d_call: NA
v_call: TRBV12-3/TRBV12-4
clone_size: few
j_call: TRBJ2-2
cdr3_length: 16
cdr3_aa: CASSLSGRGPPGELFF
cdr3_nt: TGTGCCAGCAGTTTATCTGGGAGGGGGCCTCCCGGGGAGCTGTTTTTT

d_call: NA
v_call: TRBV12-3/TRBV12-4
clone_size: few
j_call: TRBJ2-7
cdr3_length: 13
cdr3_aa: CASGTYDTYEQYF
cdr3_nt: TGTGCCAGCGGGACGTATGATACCTACGAGCAGTACTTC

d_call: NA
v_call: TRBV27
clone_size: few
j_call: TRBJ2-7
cdr3_length: 14
cdr3_aa: CASSFRQGSYEQYF
cdr3_nt: TGTGCCAGCAGTTTTAGACAAGGGTCCTACGAGCAGTACTTC

d_call: NA
v_call: TRBV24-1
clone_size: few
j_call: TRBJ2-3
cdr3_length: 14
cdr3_aa: CATSTTGTTDTQYF
cdr3_nt: TGTGCCACCAGCACGACAGGAACCACAGATACGCAGTATTTT

d_call: NA
v_call: TRBV9
clone_size: once
j_call: TRBJ2-3
cdr3_length: 14
cdr3_aa: CASSAPGSTDTQYF
cdr3_nt: TGTGCCAGCAGCGCGCCGGGTAGCACAGATACGCAGTATTTT